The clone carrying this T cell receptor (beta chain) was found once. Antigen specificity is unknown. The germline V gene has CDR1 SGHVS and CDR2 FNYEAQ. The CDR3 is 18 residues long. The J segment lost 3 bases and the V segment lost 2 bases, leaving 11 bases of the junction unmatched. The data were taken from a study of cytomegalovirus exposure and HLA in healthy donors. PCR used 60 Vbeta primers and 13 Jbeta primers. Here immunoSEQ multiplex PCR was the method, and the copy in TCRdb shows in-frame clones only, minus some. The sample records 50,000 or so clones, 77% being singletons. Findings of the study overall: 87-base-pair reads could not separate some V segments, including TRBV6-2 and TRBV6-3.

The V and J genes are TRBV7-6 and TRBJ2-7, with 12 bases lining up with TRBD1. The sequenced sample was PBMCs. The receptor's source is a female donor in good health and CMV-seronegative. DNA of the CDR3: TGTGCCAGCAGCTTAATGGGACAGGGGGCTGGGGCCGACTACGAGCAGTACTTC. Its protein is CASSLMGQGAGADYEQYF.